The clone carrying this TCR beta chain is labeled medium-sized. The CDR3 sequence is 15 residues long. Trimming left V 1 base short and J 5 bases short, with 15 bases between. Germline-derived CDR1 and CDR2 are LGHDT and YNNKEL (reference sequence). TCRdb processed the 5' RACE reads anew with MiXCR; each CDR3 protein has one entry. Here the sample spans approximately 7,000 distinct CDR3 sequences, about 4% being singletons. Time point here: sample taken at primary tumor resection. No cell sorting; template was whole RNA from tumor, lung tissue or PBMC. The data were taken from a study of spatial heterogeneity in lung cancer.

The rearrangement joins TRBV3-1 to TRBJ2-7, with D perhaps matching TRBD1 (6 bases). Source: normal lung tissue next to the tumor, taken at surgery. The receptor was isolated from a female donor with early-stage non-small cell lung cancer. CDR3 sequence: CASSQGPQQGNEQYF. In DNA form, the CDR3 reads TGTGCCAGCAGCCAAGGCCCTCAACAGGGTAACGAGCAGTACTTC.